The 28 T cell receptor beta chains given below trace back to one sample, sequenced in a study of CD8+CD57+ T cells in acquired aplastic anemia. Patients picked for sequencing had shown CD8+CD57+ cell expansion detected by flow cytometry. It was genomic DNA that served as the template for profiling TCR beta VDJ and CDR3. TCRdb redid the calling of the reads with MiXCR, one entry per CDR3 protein. The table lists 220,000 or so distinct CDR3 sequences, 50% to 70% of them singletons. The material sequenced was sorted CD4+, CD8+, or CD8+CD57+ T cells (not recorded which) from PBMCs. These receptors all stem from a human donor with aplastic anemia.

The J gene is TRBJ2-3, the V gene TRBV7-2; 7 bases line up with TRBD1. The CDR3 sequence is 18 residues long. V dropped 0 bases and J dropped 0; count of bases not matched to a gene: 9. Germline V gives CDR1 SGHTA, CDR2 FQGNSA. The CDR3 DNA is TGTGCCAGCAGCTTAGCACTGAGAAGGGGGCCCAGCACAGATACGCAGTATTTT. This codes for CASSLALRRGPSTDTQYF. The variable domain in full, with the rest retrieved from reference TRBV7-2 and TRBJ2-3, is GAGVSQSPSNKVTEKGKDVELRCDPISGHTALYWYRQSLGQGLEFLIYFQGNSAPDKSGLPSDRFSAERTGGSVSTLTIQRTQQEDSAVYLCASSLALRRGPSTDTQYFGPGTRLTVL.

V gene TRBV29-1 combines with J gene TRBJ2-1, with 10 bases fitting TRBD1. The CDR3 is 14 residues long. Germline V CDR1 and CDR2: SQVTM, ANQGSEA. The J segment lost 7 bases and the V segment lost 5 bases, leaving 8 bases of the junction unmatched. DNA for the CDR3: TGCAGCGTTTCTGTGGGACAGGGGTTGAATGAGCAGTTCTTC. It codes for CSVSVGQGLNEQFF.

The CDR3 DNA follows: TGTGCCAGTAGGCTTTCAGGGGCCACTGAAGCTTTCTTT. Translation: CASRLSGATEAFF. The J gene is TRBJ1-1, the V gene TRBV19, with a possible D match to TRBD1 (6 bases). The CDR3 consists of 13 residues. The V end lost 6 bases, the J end lost 4 bases, and 12 bases lay between the germline ends. Germline CDR1 LNHDA, CDR2 SQIVND (reference sequence).

This sequence joins TRBV7-2 and TRBJ2-3; possibly TRBD2 for D (6 bases). Trimming removed 6 bases at V and 6 bases at J, with 19 bases between. CDR3 length: 15 residues. The germline V gene has CDR1 SGHTA and CDR2 FQGNSA. The CDR3 region is CASSPLFGGTDTQYF. DNA for the CDR3: TGTGCCAGCAGTCCCCTCTTTGGCGGGACTGATACGCAGTATTTT.

The table lists this clonotype with many counts. The chain joins TRBV7-6 to TRBJ1-1; D is perhaps TRBD1 (6 bases). CDR3 size: 18 residues. Germline V lookup: CDR1 SGHVS, CDR2 FNYEAQ. The V end was cut by 5 bases, the J end by 2 bases, with 24 bases between. CDR3 in amino acids: CASSIGDGGDLINTEAFF. Written as DNA, the CDR3 is TGTGCCAGCAGCATAGGGGACGGGGGCGACCTAATAAACACTGAAGCTTTCTTT.

The sample holds one count of this clonotype. This chain connects TRBV14 to TRBJ1-1, with D possibly matching TRBD1 (5 bases). The CDR3 length is 13 residues. Trimming removed 6 bases from V and 6 bases from J, with 14 bases in between. The germline gives CDR1 SGHDN, CDR2 FVKESK. CDR3 loop: CASSGDSRAEAFF. The CDR3, as DNA: TGTGCCAGCAGTGGCGACAGCCGGGCTGAAGCTTTCTTT.

V and J are TRBV20-1 and TRBJ2-2; D may be TRBD1 (5 bases). Per germline, CDR1 DFQATT and CDR2 SNEGSKA (reference sequence). This CDR3 region has 15 residues. V shed 0 bases and J shed 3 bases, with 11 bases lying between them. CDR3 residues: CSARDPRVDTGELFF. In nucleotides, the CDR3 is TGCAGTGCTAGAGATCCCAGGGTTGACACCGGGGAGCTGTTTTTT.

The rearrangement uses TRBV20-1 and TRBJ2-7, with TRBD2 matching 10 bases. This CDR3 is 15 amino acids long. Germline V lookup: CDR1 DFQATT, CDR2 SNEGSKA (reference sequence). V shed 1 base, J shed 3 bases, and the junction held 6 bases outside the gene matches. CDR3 loop: CSARGTSGIFYEQYF. In nucleotides, the CDR3 is TGCAGTGCTAGAGGAACTAGCGGGATTTTCTACGAGCAGTACTTC.

V and J are TRBV20-1 and TRBJ1-2, with 7 bases matching TRBD1. J lost 6 bases, V lost 6 bases, and 4 bases had no gene match. The CDR3 is made up of 11 amino acids. The V gene's germline CDR1 is DFQATT and CDR2 SNEGSKA (reference sequence). The CDR3 DNA reads TGCAGTGCCAAGACAGGGAATGGCTACACCTTC. Translated, it gives CSAKTGNGYTF.

This chain uses TRBV4-1 with TRBJ1-2; no firm D call. Germline CDR1 and CDR2: MGHRA and YSYEKL. With 6 bases removed from V and 3 bases from J, the gap between germline ends came to 8 bases. The CDR3 covers 12 residues. The CDR3 is CASSPGDYGYTF. The CDR3 coding sequence is TGCGCCAGCAGTCCAGGCGACTATGGCTACACCTTC.

The chain joins TRBV12-3 or TRBV12-4 to TRBJ1-3; tentative D call: TRBD1 (6 bases). This CDR3 is 11 amino acids long. Trimming removed 9 bases at V and 4 bases at J, with 7 bases between. The CDR3 is CASGQGNTIYF. The CDR3 DNA reads TGTGCCAGTGGACAGGGAAACACCATATATTTT.

The chain recombines TRBV20-1 with TRBJ1-5; D unclear. In germline, CDR1 is DFQATT, CDR2 SNEGSKA (reference sequence). The CDR3 contains 14 residues. Trimming left V 1 base short and J 0 bases short, with 7 bases between. CDR3 coding DNA: TGCAGTGCTAGAGTAGGGAATAGCAATCAGCCCCAGCATTTT. Its translation: CSARVGNSNQPQHF.

This clonotype is a singleton in its sample. V usage is TRBV10-3 and J usage is TRBJ1-2; D remains unclear. Germline V lookup: CDR1 ENHRY, CDR2 SYGVKD. The CDR3 has 12 amino acids. Trimming stripped 3 bases from V and 8 bases from J, with 10 bases between. CDR3 loop: CAISDRPYGYTF. CDR3 sequence (DNA): TGTGCCATCAGTGACCGCCCGTACGGCTACACCTTC.

The J gene is TRBJ1-1, the V gene TRBV29-1; D remains ambiguous. Trimming took 4 bases from V and 0 from J, leaving 12 bases between them. CDR3 size: 14 residues. CDR1 and CDR2 (germline): SQVTM, ANQGSEA. The CDR3 coding sequence is TGCAGCGTTGTAGTTCTACGATTGAACACTGAAGCTTTCTTT. This sequence encodes CSVVVLRLNTEAFF.

V gene TRBV6-1 combines with J gene TRBJ2-4; possible D gene TRBD2, 5 bases. V was clipped by 8 bases and J by 1 base, with 21 bases between them. This CDR3 contains 17 residues. Germline assignment: CDR1 MNHNS and CDR2 SASEGT. The CDR3 loop reads CASGGLSDAVAKNIQYF. Written as DNA, the CDR3 is TGTGCCAGCGGCGGGCTTTCGGATGCGGTCGCCAAAAACATTCAGTACTTC.

This clonotype was picked up many times. The chain couples TRBV12-3 or TRBV12-4 to TRBJ2-1; no clear D. With 3 bases removed from V and 2 bases from J, the gap between germline ends came to 8 bases. The CDR3 has 14 residues. The CDR3 reads CASSFWGTYNEQFF. Written as DNA, the CDR3 is TGTGCCAGCAGTTTTTGGGGAACCTACAATGAGCAGTTCTTC.

The chain recombines TRBV7-3 with TRBJ2-3, with 9 bases aligning to TRBD2. The length of the CDR3 is 15 residues. Germline assignment: CDR1 SGHTA and CDR2 FQGTGA. V lost 4 bases to trimming and J lost 5 bases; unmatched junction nucleotides: 7. The CDR3 DNA reads TGTGCCAGCAGCTGGGGCGGGGGGGCAGAAGATACGCAGTATTTT. This gives the protein CASSWGGGAEDTQYF. Together with reference TRBV7-3 and TRBJ2-3, the CDR3 gives the full variable domain: GAGVSQTPSNKVTEKGKYVELRCDPISGHTALYWYRQSLGQGPEFLIYFQGTGAADDSGLPNDRFFAVRPEGSVSTLKIQRTERGDSAVYLCASSWGGGAEDTQYFGPGTRLTVL.

This clonotype appeared a few times. The chain combines TRBV15 with TRBJ2-1, with 10 bases fitting TRBD1. The germline V gene encodes CDR1 LNHNV and CDR2 YYDKDF (reference sequence). After removal of 3 bases from V and 2 bases from J, the junction contained 10 bases not matched to a gene. CDR3 length: 18 residues. In nucleotides, the CDR3 is TGTGCCACCAGCAGCTCCAGGTCGGGACAGGGGCCCTACAATGAGCAGTTCTTC. This codes for CATSSSRSGQGPYNEQFF.

The chain links TRBV15 to TRBJ2-3, with TRBD2 identical over 8 bases. Germline V lookup: CDR1 LNHNV, CDR2 YYDKDF (reference sequence). Trimming at V came to 3 bases and at J to 5 bases, leaving 7 bases not matched to a gene. The CDR3 is made up of 15 amino acids. The CDR3 DNA reads TGTGCCACCAGCAGTTTGAGCGGGAGTCAAGATACGCAGTATTTT. Amino acid sequence: CATSSLSGSQDTQYF.

This chain joins TRBV7-8 and TRBJ2-3; 15 positions match TRBD2. CDR1 and CDR2 (germline): SGHVS, FQNEAQ. V shed 2 bases and J 6 bases; nucleotides not matched to a gene: 3. There are 16 residues in the CDR3. CDR3: CASSLRTSGGDDTQYF. The CDR3 region has the DNA TGTGCCAGCAGCTTAAGGACTAGCGGGGGGGACGATACGCAGTATTTT.

There are a few counts of this clonotype. The V and J genes are TRBV7-6 and TRBJ2-7; TRBD1 agrees at 7 bases. This CDR3 has 14 amino acids. Per the germline V gene, CDR1 is SGHVS and CDR2 is FNYEAQ. V dropped 2 bases and J dropped 0; count of bases not matched to a gene: 1. In DNA, the CDR3 is TGTGCCAGCAGCTTACCAGGGGGCTCCTACGAGCAGTACTTC. Protein: CASSLPGGSYEQYF.

This clonotype was observed a handful of times. V and J are TRBV7-8 and TRBJ2-7; 16 nucleotides align to TRBD2. The germline V gene has CDR1 SGHVS and CDR2 FQNEAQ. J lost 4 bases, V lost 4 bases, and 7 bases had no gene match. The CDR3 loop spans 17 amino acids. CDR3 sequence reads: CASSSQGLAGGIYEQYF. Written as DNA, the CDR3 is TGTGCCAGCAGCTCACAGGGACTAGCGGGGGGGATATACGAGCAGTACTTC.

This clonotype was recorded a few times. V is TRBV29-1 and J is TRBJ1-1; D ambiguous. Germline values: CDR1 SQVTM, CDR2 ANQGSEA. This CDR3 is built from 15 residues. Trimming removed 1 base at V and 0 bases at J, with 12 bases between. The CDR3 DNA follows: TGCAGCGTTGAAGGCGCAGGTATTATGAACACTGAAGCTTTCTTT. As protein: CSVEGAGIMNTEAFF.

This clonotype has ten or more counts. The junction and the germline gene differ at one end; a read error may be behind it. The genes are TRBV7-6 and TRBJ2-1; D is perhaps TRBD1 (5 bases). The CDR3 length is 12 residues. The V gene's germline CDR1 is SGHVS and CDR2 FNYEAQ. The CDR3 region is CASSLVGDEQFF. DNA of the CDR3: TGCGCCAGCAGCTTGGTAGGGGATGAGCAGTTCTTC.

The chain has TRBV7-3 and TRBJ2-7; D possibly corresponds to TRBD1 (6 bases). This CDR3 region has 14 residues. The ends were cut back, 2 bases at V and 10 bases at J, with 18 bases in the middle. The germline V gene has CDR1 SGHTA and CDR2 FQGTGA. The CDR3 loop is CASSLVQDLRGQYF. As DNA, the CDR3 is TGTGCCAGCAGCTTAGTGCAGGACCTCAGGGGCCAGTACTTC.

This clonotype has a handful of counts. This chain joins TRBV20-1 and TRBJ2-5; D remains ambiguous. Per the germline V gene, CDR1 is DFQATT and CDR2 is SNEGSKA (reference sequence). The CDR3 length is 9 residues. CDR3 DNA: TGCAGCGTCGCGGAGACCCAGTACTTC. It translates to CSVAETQYF.

This clonotype was observed many times. The V and J genes are TRBV27 and TRBJ1-6; weak D call: TRBD1 (6 bases). The CDR3 runs to 13 residues. Germline V lookup: CDR1 MNHEY, CDR2 SMNVEV (reference sequence). Between the trimmed V and J ends, which lost 5 bases and 13 bases, there was a span of 15 bases. The CDR3 DNA reads TGTGCCAGCAGTGTTGGGGGCGAGTTCCCCCTCCACTTT. It encodes CASSVGGEFPLHF.

This clonotype was seen only once. V and J are TRBV14 and TRBJ1-4; tentative D call: TRBD1 (5 bases). Germline CDR1 and CDR2: SGHDN and FVKESK. V shed 2 bases and J shed 7 bases, with 14 bases lying between them. The CDR3 is 15 residues long. CDR3 protein: CASSQTGVIGEKLFF. In DNA, the CDR3 is TGTGCCAGCAGCCAAACGGGGGTGATCGGTGAAAAACTGTTTTTT.